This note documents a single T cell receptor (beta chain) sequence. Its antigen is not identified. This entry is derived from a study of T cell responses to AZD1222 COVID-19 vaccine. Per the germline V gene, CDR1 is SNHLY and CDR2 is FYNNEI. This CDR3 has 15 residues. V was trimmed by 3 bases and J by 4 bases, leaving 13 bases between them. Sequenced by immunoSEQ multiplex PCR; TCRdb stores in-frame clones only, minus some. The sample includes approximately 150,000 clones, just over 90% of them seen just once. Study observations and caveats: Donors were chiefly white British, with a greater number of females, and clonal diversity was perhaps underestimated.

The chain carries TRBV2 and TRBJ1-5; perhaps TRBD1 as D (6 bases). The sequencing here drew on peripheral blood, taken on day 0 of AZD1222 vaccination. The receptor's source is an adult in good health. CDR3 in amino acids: CASSDQTGGNQPQHF. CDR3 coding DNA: TGTGCCAGCAGTGACCAGACAGGCGGGAATCAGCCCCAGCATTTT.